What follows are 17 T cell receptor beta chains derived from one specimen sequenced in a study of blood T cells in healthy people across ages. Alongside a J-beta primer mix, a sample-barcoded 5' primer served in a second PCR lasting roughly 6 to 11 cycles. Via MiXCR, TCRdb re-called the 5' RACE reads, giving one row per CDR3 protein. The table has 1.5 million to 2 million distinct CDR3 sequences, around half seen once. Sequencing used blood. Receptor source: a woman in her thirties or forties in good health.

This chain uses TRBV27 with TRBJ1-4; no definite D call. CDR1 is MNHEY, CDR2 SMNVEV, per germline (reference sequence). This CDR3 region has 13 residues. The V gene lost 2 bases and the J gene lost 8 bases, with 9 bases spanning the gap. The CDR3 bases are TGTGCCAGCAGTTTAATCGGAGAGGAAAAACTGTTTTTT. It yields the protein CASSLIGEEKLFF.

V usage is TRBV12-3 or TRBV12-4 and J usage is TRBJ1-5, with 8 bases that match TRBD1. CDR3 length: 15 amino acids. Losses at the gene ends were 2 bases for V and 6 bases for J; bases not matched to a gene: 6. The CDR3 protein is CASSLTTGGSQPQHF. The CDR3 bases are TGTGCCAGCAGTTTAACAACAGGGGGGAGTCAGCCCCAGCATTTT.

This clonotype was observed a handful of times. CDR3 nucleotides: TGCGCCAGCAGCCAAGAAGAGCGGGGGGGCTTTGATACGCAGTATTTT. Protein: CASSQEERGGFDTQYF. The chain joins TRBV4-3 to TRBJ2-3; 10 bases align to TRBD2. The length of the CDR3 is 16 residues. CDR1 LGHNA and CDR2 YSLEER come from the germline V gene. The V and J ends lost 0 bases and 6 bases, in that order; junction bases with no gene match: 6.

The CDR3 coding sequence is TGCGCCAGCAGCCGAGACCCTAGCGGGGCTGTTCAAGAGACCCAGTACTTC. Amino acids: CASSRDPSGAVQETQYF. The rearrangement uses TRBV4-3 and TRBJ2-5, with 9 bases aligning to TRBD2. V trimming: 4 bases; J trimming: 2 bases; junction bases outside the gene matches: 11. CDR3 size: 17 residues. CDR1 is LGHNA and CDR2 is YSLEER in the germline V gene.

The rearrangement joins TRBV28 to TRBJ1-1; 8 nucleotides line up with TRBD1. The junction had 6 bases not matched to a gene; V was cut back by 8 bases and J by 1 base. Germline CDR1 and CDR2: MDHEN and SYDVKM. This CDR3 has 14 residues. This chain's CDR3 is CASVGQASNTEAFF. The CDR3 DNA sequence: TGTGCCAGCGTGGGACAGGCATCGAACACTGAAGCTTTCTTT.

This clonotype was recorded once. This rearrangement joins TRBV4-1 to TRBJ1-2, with D possibly being TRBD1 (5 bases). V shed 1 base and J shed 9 bases, with 18 bases lying between them. The CDR3 consists of 15 residues. Germline V gene sequence: CDR1 MGHRA, CDR2 YSYEKL. The CDR3 here is CASSQVPEAQDSYTF. The CDR3 nucleotides read TGCGCCAGCAGCCAAGTGCCAGAGGCACAGGATAGCTACACCTTC.

This clonotype was seen only a few times. The V and J genes are TRBV29-1 and TRBJ1-1, with D possibly being TRBD1 (5 bases). Trimming took 4 bases from V and 5 from J, leaving 11 bases between them. This CDR3 comprises 12 residues. The germline CDR1 and CDR2 sequences are SQVTM and ANQGSEA. The CDR3 nucleotides are TGCAGCGTTGCTCCGGGACTGACTGAAGCTTTCTTT. Protein product: CSVAPGLTEAFF.

The rearrangement joins TRBV4-3 to TRBJ1-1; no clear D. Germline V lookup: CDR1 LGHNA, CDR2 YSLEER. The CDR3 totals 14 residues. The V and J ends lost 4 bases and 1 base respectively, with 10 bases between them. In DNA form, the CDR3 reads TGCGCCAGCAGCCGCCTAACAGAGAACACTGAAGCTTTCTTT. This translates into CASSRLTENTEAFF.

J is TRBJ2-1 and V is TRBV20-1; 10 bases are a match to TRBD2. The DNA end favors TRBJ2-7, so the J call may be wrong. CDR1 and CDR2 from the germline V gene are DFQATT and SNEGSKA (reference sequence). This CDR3 spans 17 amino acids. In DNA form, the CDR3 reads TGCAGTGCTAGAGGGGGGCCTACTAGCGGGGCCTACAATGAGCAGTACTTC. Translation: CSARGGPTSGAYNEQYF.

This clonotype appeared a few times. This chain uses TRBV6-1 with TRBJ2-5; TRBD1 matches 9 bases. The CDR3 sequence is 18 residues long. CDR1 is MNHNS and CDR2 is SASEGT in the germline V gene. Germline trimming cut 8 bases from V and 5 bases from J; bases unmatched to any gene: 21. The CDR3 DNA reads TGTGCCAGCTTTCTGTCCGGGACAGGGCGAAAGGTGTGGGAGACCCAGTACTTC. The encoded protein is CASFLSGTGRKVWETQYF.

The table lists this clonotype with a few counts. This sequence joins TRBV7-2 and TRBJ1-2; 7 nucleotides line up with TRBD1. Germline-derived CDR1 and CDR2 are SGHTA and FQGNSA. V was pared by 3 bases and J by 4 bases, with 11 bases of the junction left unmatched. CDR3 size: 16 residues. The CDR3 DNA is TGTGCCAGCAGCTTGGGCGGGTCGGCAGGGGGCTATGGCTACACCTTC. As protein: CASSLGGSAGGYGYTF.

The table lists this clonotype with a few counts. The V gene is TRBV5-1, the J gene TRBJ2-5, with D unresolved. The germline V gene encodes CDR1 SGHRS and CDR2 YFSETQ. Between the trimmed V and J ends, which lost 4 bases and 5 bases, there was a span of 12 bases. The CDR3 extends over 13 amino acids. The CDR3 sequence: CASSVDSEETQYF. The CDR3 region has the DNA TGCGCCAGCAGCGTGGATTCCGAGGAGACCCAGTACTTC.

The genes are TRBV5-1 and TRBJ2-1; no clear D. This CDR3 comprises 13 residues. The germline CDR1 and CDR2 sequences are SGHRS and YFSETQ. Trimming pared 1 base from V and 13 bases from J, leaving 15 bases between. The CDR3 DNA reads TGCGCCAGCAGCTTGTTGACCCAAGAGACCCAGTTCTTC. This encodes CASSLLTQETQFF.

The chain couples TRBV6-5 to TRBJ2-1; D is undetermined. CDR1 and CDR2 (germline): MNHEY, SVGAGI. This CDR3 has 15 amino acids. The V and J ends lost 7 bases and 0 bases respectively, with 13 bases between them. CDR3 region: CASNNGPISYNEQFF. In DNA, the CDR3 is TGTGCCAGCAATAACGGACCGATCTCCTACAATGAGCAGTTCTTC.

V is TRBV7-2 and J is TRBJ1-2, with D perhaps matching TRBD1 (6 bases). The CDR3 consists of 15 residues. Germline lookup yields CDR1 SGHTA and CDR2 FQGNSA. Trimming cost V 5 bases and J 0 bases, with 13 bases left between them. The chain's CDR3 is CASSPPGGANYGYTF. The CDR3 DNA reads TGTGCCAGCAGCCCACCGGGGGGCGCTAACTATGGCTACACCTTC.

There are a few counts of this clonotype. The chain links TRBV29-1 to TRBJ2-3; TRBD2 is a possible D gene (5 bases). Trimming stripped 0 bases from V and 0 bases from J, with 10 bases between. CDR3 size: 15 residues. The germline V gene encodes CDR1 SQVTM and CDR2 ANQGSEA. CDR3 in amino acids: CSVEEGGPSTDTQYF. DNA of the CDR3: TGCAGCGTTGAAGAAGGCGGGCCTAGCACAGATACGCAGTATTTT.

The genes are TRBV29-1 and TRBJ1-2; D gene uncertain. The CDR3 is 13 amino acids. Per germline, CDR1 SQVTM and CDR2 ANQGSEA. V lost 7 bases, J lost 4 bases, and 16 bases lay in between. CDR3 DNA: TGCAGCGCCGGTACCCCGATGGGCTATGGCTACACCTTC. Its translation: CSAGTPMGYGYTF.